The 22 T cell receptor beta chains below were found in one sample sequenced in a study of human T cells and chemical hapten exposure. Time point of the sample: patch test 2, 6 weeks after DPC sensitization. The treatment denotes: therapeutic diphenylcyclopropenone sensitization with weekly scalp DPC. From the RACE reads, TCRdb called clonotypes with MiXCR, one entry per CDR3 protein. The repertoire holds 350,000 to 400,000 distinct CDR3 sequences, with about 6% as singletons. The sample here was whole blood, taken in connection with sensitization to the hapten diphenylcyclopropenone (DPC). The receptors come from a woman aged 18-29 years with alopecia areata. Some clones in this sample may be carry-over from other donors' samples.

V usage is TRBV29-1 and J usage is TRBJ1-4, with D hard to call. Trimming shortened V by 2 bases and J by 0 bases, and 7 bases separated the two germline ends. This CDR3 spans 14 amino acids. Germline-derived CDR1 and CDR2 are SQVTM and ANQGSEA. CDR3 nucleotides: TGCAGCGTTGAAATATCGGCAACTAATGAAAAACTGTTTTTT. It codes for CSVEISATNEKLFF.

This clonotype was seen ten or more times. The chain joins TRBV29-1 to TRBJ1-2; a possible D gene is TRBD1 (5 bases). Per the germline V gene, CDR1 is SQVTM and CDR2 is ANQGSEA. The CDR3 extends over 13 amino acids. V lost 5 bases and J lost 1, with 11 bases in between. CDR3 nucleotide sequence: TGCAGCGTTCCCCTGACAGATAACTATGGCTACACCTTC. This sequence encodes CSVPLTDNYGYTF. Variable domain in full (rest from reference TRBV29-1 and TRBJ1-2): SAVISQKPSRDICQRGTSLTIQCQVDSQVTMMFWYRQQPGQSLTLIATANQGSEATYESGFVIDKFPISRPNLTFSTLTVSNMSPEDSSIYLCSVPLTDNYGYTFGSGTRLTVV.

There are many counts of this clonotype. The rearrangement links TRBV7-2 to TRBJ1-5; no definite D call. CDR1 SGHTA and CDR2 FQGNSA come from the germline V gene. The V end was cut by 3 bases, the J end by 7 bases, with 13 bases between. The CDR3 has 14 amino acids. The chain's CDR3 is CASSFKGAGQPQHF. CDR3 nucleotides: TGTGCCAGCAGCTTCAAGGGAGCGGGACAGCCCCAGCATTTT.

This clonotype was counted between two and nine times. This chain uses TRBV7-3 with TRBJ1-1; TRBD1 agrees at 9 bases. In germline, CDR1 is SGHTA, CDR2 FQGTGA. V lost 3 bases and J lost 6; bases outside the gene matches: 8. This CDR3 is built from 15 residues. CDR3 sequence: CASSLAGQGSAEAFF. The CDR3 coding sequence is TGTGCCAGCAGCTTGGCCGGACAGGGGAGCGCTGAAGCTTTCTTT.

This clonotype was recorded many times. The chain couples TRBV12-3 or TRBV12-4 to TRBJ1-4; TRBD1 is a possible D gene (5 bases). This CDR3 is 14 amino acids long. Trimming removed 4 bases from V and 8 bases from J, with 14 bases in between. CDR3 residues: CASSSDGGGEKLFF. The CDR3 nucleotides are TGTGCCAGCAGTTCGGACGGTGGGGGAGAAAAACTGTTTTTT.

This clonotype showed up just a few times. This sequence joins TRBV12-3 or TRBV12-4 and TRBJ2-1; D is perhaps TRBD2 (6 bases). V dropped 7 bases and J dropped 6 bases, with 13 bases sitting between them. The CDR3 contains 13 residues. The CDR3 DNA reads as TGTGCCAGCACCATGACTAGATCCAATGAGCAGTTCTTC. Amino acids: CASTMTRSNEQFF.

This clonotype was counted many times. The gene calls are TRBV3-1 and TRBJ2-7; 12 nucleotides align to TRBD2. This CDR3 region has 16 residues. Trimming removed 1 base from V and 2 bases from J; junction bases left unmatched: 3. Germline values: CDR1 LGHDT, CDR2 YNNKEL (reference sequence). The CDR3 region is CASSQAGLAGTYEQYF. DNA of the CDR3: TGTGCCAGCAGCCAAGCAGGACTAGCGGGGACCTACGAGCAGTACTTC.

This clonotype appeared many times. The chain carries TRBV7-9 and TRBJ1-2; D may be TRBD1 (5 bases). Trimming stripped 6 bases from V and 2 bases from J, with 19 bases between. This CDR3 has 16 residues. CDR1 SEHNR and CDR2 FQNEAQ come from the germline V gene (reference sequence). CDR3 sequence reads: CASSLKEGTKNYGYTF. CDR3 DNA: TGTGCCAGCAGTTTAAAGGAGGGGACCAAGAACTATGGCTACACCTTC.

This chain links TRBV20-1 with TRBJ2-7, with TRBD1 matching over 7 bases. Germline-derived CDR1 and CDR2 are DFQATT and SNEGSKA (reference sequence). J gave up 4 bases and V 0 bases, and 12 bases lay outside the gene matches. There are 16 residues in the CDR3. The CDR3 DNA is TGCAGTGCTAGAGACCTCGTGGGGACAGATCCTTACGAGCAGTACTTC. Translation: CSARDLVGTDPYEQYF.

At least ten counts were recorded for this clonotype. V usage is TRBV2 and J usage is TRBJ2-3; unclear D gene. The CDR3 totals 17 residues. Germline CDR1 is SNHLY and CDR2 is FYNNEI. Trimming left V 1 base short and J 1 base short, with 15 bases between. CDR3 sequence: CASSEEYLGMGTDTQYF. DNA for the CDR3: TGTGCCAGCAGTGAAGAATATCTCGGAATGGGCACAGATACGCAGTATTTT.

This clonotype was observed at least ten times. The chain couples TRBV6-5 to TRBJ1-4, with 7 bases lining up with TRBD1. The V and J ends lost 4 bases and 4 bases, in that order; junction bases with no gene match: 3. Germline V gives CDR1 MNHEY, CDR2 SVGAGI. This CDR3 is built from 14 residues. Here the CDR3 reads CASSSGQFNEKLFF. CDR3 nucleotides: TGTGCCAGCAGTTCGGGACAGTTTAATGAAAAACTGTTTTTT.

In this sample, this clonotype turned up many times. The chain joins TRBV29-1 to TRBJ2-2; tentative D call: TRBD2 (5 bases). V lost 2 bases, J lost 8 bases, and 12 bases lay in between. Germline values: CDR1 SQVTM, CDR2 ANQGSEA. The CDR3 covers 13 residues. CDR3 nucleotides: TGCAGCGTTGAATCGGGGTTTAGAGGGGAGCTGTTTTTT. Translated: CSVESGFRGELFF.

The chain recombines TRBV27 with TRBJ2-3, with D perhaps TRBD1 or TRBD2 (5 bases each). The CDR3 is 13 amino acids. V shed 7 bases and J shed 1 base, with 9 bases lying between them. Germline V gene lookup returns CDR1 MNHEY and CDR2 SMNVEV (reference sequence). The CDR3 loop reads CASKGDRTDTQYF. The CDR3 DNA reads TGTGCCAGCAAAGGGGACCGCACAGATACGCAGTATTTT.

This clonotype was counted ten times or more. The chain combines TRBV29-1 with TRBJ1-1; D not resolved. The CDR3 is 11 residues long. The germline V gene has CDR1 SQVTM and CDR2 ANQGSEA. The V gene lost 5 bases and the J gene lost 1 base, with 5 bases spanning the gap. The CDR3 region is CSVWANTEAFF. The DNA of the CDR3 is TGCAGCGTTTGGGCGAACACTGAAGCTTTCTTT. The full variable domain, in which reference TRBV29-1 and TRBJ1-1 provide the parts outside the CDR3, is SAVISQKPSRDICQRGTSLTIQCQVDSQVTMMFWYRQQPGQSLTLIATANQGSEATYESGFVIDKFPISRPNLTFSTLTVSNMSPEDSSIYLCSVWANTEAFFGQGTRLTVV.

This clonotype was seen a handful of times. The V and J genes are TRBV24-1 and TRBJ2-2; maybe TRBD1 (6 bases). There are 16 residues in the CDR3. Trimming took off 4 bases at V and 7 bases at J, with 18 bases between the two ends. Germline V gives CDR1 KGHDR, CDR2 SFDVKD. The CDR3 here is CATSDPLRGSNGELFF. In DNA, the CDR3 is TGTGCCACCAGTGACCCTTTGAGGGGGTCGAACGGGGAGCTGTTTTTT.

J is TRBJ2-3 and V is TRBV24-1; a weak D match, TRBD2 (5 bases). Looked up from germline, CDR1 is KGHDR and CDR2 is SFDVKD. Trimming took off 0 bases at V and 6 bases at J, with 12 bases between the two ends. The CDR3 loop spans 15 amino acids. CDR3 DNA: TGTGCCACCAGTGATTTGATGGGAGAGGAGGATACGCAGTATTTT. Protein: CATSDLMGEEDTQYF.

The V and J genes are TRBV14 and TRBJ2-3; TRBD2 matches at 12 bases. CDR3 size: 15 residues. V dropped 9 bases and J dropped 2; count of bases not matched to a gene: 6. Germline V gene lookup returns CDR1 SGHDN and CDR2 FVKESK. CDR3 region: CARRRTSGATDTQYF. CDR3 nucleotides: TGTGCCAGAAGGCGGACTAGCGGGGCCACAGATACGCAGTATTTT.

This clonotype occurred a few times. The rearrangement links TRBV20-1 to TRBJ1-4; maybe TRBD1 (5 bases). The CDR3 is made up of 13 amino acids. Germline assignment: CDR1 DFQATT and CDR2 SNEGSKA (reference sequence). The ends were cut back, 1 base at V and 8 bases at J, with 11 bases in the middle. The CDR3 region is CSARVVGVEKLFF. CDR3 DNA sequence: TGCAGTGCTAGAGTAGTAGGGGTGGAAAAACTGTTTTTT.

This clonotype was seen only a few times. J is TRBJ2-3 and V is TRBV6-6, with unresolved D. The V end lost 2 bases, the J end lost 0 bases, and 12 bases lay between the germline ends. The CDR3 covers 16 residues. CDR1 and CDR2 from the germline V gene are MNHNY and SVGAGI (reference sequence). CDR3 nucleotide sequence: TGTGCCAGCAGTTACAAGGCGGTGCCTAGCACAGATACGCAGTATTTT. It translates to CASSYKAVPSTDTQYF.

The sample holds many counts of this clonotype. The genes are TRBV5-6 and TRBJ1-1; D ambiguous. The ends were cut back, 9 bases at V and 1 base at J, with 16 bases in the middle. CDR1 and CDR2 (germline): SGHDT, YYEEEE. The CDR3 consists of 14 residues. The CDR3 DNA is TGTGCCACTGTGAACCTGGCGAGGAACACTGAAGCTTTCTTT. Its protein product is CATVNLARNTEAFF.

V gene TRBV6-2 or TRBV6-3 combines with J gene TRBJ2-3, with unresolved D. The germline gives CDR1 MNHEY, CDR2 SVGEGT. The V end was cut by 0 bases, the J end by 2 bases, with 6 bases between. The CDR3 runs 14 residues. CDR3 sequence (DNA): TGTGCCAGCAGTTACTCGGTCCTCACAGATACGCAGTATTTT. Protein product: CASSYSVLTDTQYF.

The rearrangement joins TRBV3-1 to TRBJ2-3; a possible D gene is TRBD2 (6 bases). V dropped 6 bases and J dropped 0 bases, with 13 bases sitting between them. The CDR3 runs to 15 residues. Germline assignment: CDR1 LGHDT and CDR2 YNNKEL (reference sequence). The CDR3 DNA reads TGTGCCAGCAGTCAGCCGGGACTTAGCACAGATACGCAGTATTTT. Translated: CASSQPGLSTDTQYF.